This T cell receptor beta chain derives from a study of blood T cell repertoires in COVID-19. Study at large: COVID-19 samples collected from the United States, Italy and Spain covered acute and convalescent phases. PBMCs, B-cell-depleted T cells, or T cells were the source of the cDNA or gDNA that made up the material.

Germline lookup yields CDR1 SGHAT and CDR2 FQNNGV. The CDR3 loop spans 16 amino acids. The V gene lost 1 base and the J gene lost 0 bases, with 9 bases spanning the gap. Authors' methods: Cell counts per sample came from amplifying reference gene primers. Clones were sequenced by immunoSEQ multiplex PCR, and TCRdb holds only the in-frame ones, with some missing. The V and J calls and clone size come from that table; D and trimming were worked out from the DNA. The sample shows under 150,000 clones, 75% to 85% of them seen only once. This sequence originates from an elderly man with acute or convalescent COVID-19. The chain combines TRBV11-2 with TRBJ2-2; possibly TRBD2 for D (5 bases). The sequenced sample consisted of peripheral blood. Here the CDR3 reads CASSLVTGTNTGELFF. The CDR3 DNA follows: TGTGCCAGCAGCTTAGTCACGGGGACGAACACCGGGGAGCTGTTTTTT.